Listed below are T cell receptor beta chains from one sample, sequenced in a study of shared clonotypes between healthy human individuals. Only in-frame clones appear in the TCRdb table, and some are missing; sequencing was by immunoSEQ multiplex PCR. The table shows 1.6 million or so clones, with roughly 96% occurring only once. Material: naive CD4+ T cells sorted from blood. These receptors came from a man aged 30 to 39 in good health. CDR3s include the opening cysteine and the closing phenylalanine or tryptophan. A D gene is named only where the DNA matches it firmly. Rows give clone size only sometimes, using once, few, many, or a class for an expanded clone.

D gene | J gene | clone size | V gene | CDR3 DNA | CDR3 protein
TRBD1 | TRBJ2-7 | once | TRBV6-5 | TGTGCCAGCAGTTCGGCGGACAGGCCCACCTACGAGCAGTACTTC | CASSSADRPTYEQYF
- | TRBJ1-1 | - | TRBV14 | TGTGCCAGCAGCTTACGACAGGTCACTGAAGCTTTCTTT | CASSLRQVTEAFF
TRBD2 | TRBJ2-2 | - | TRBV10-2 | TGCGCCAGCAGTGCCTCGGGAGGGCTTGGGAGGGACGGGGAGCTGTTTTTT | CASSASGGLGRDGELFF
- | TRBJ2-3 | - | TRBV7-9 | TGTGCCAGCAGCTACACGGGCACAGATACGCAGTATTTT | CASSYTGTDTQYF
- | TRBJ1-5 | once | TRBV29-1 | TGCAGCGCTGAAAGCACAACAGGGACCAAGCAGCCCCAGCATTTT | CSAESTTGTKQPQHF
TRBD1 | TRBJ2-7 | - | TRBV15 | TGTGCCACCAGCAGACGACAGGGGAGCTCCTACGAGCAGTACTTC | CATSRRQGSSYEQYF
TRBD1 | TRBJ1-3 | - | TRBV19 | TGTGCCAGTAGTCGCCGAGTAGCAGGGGGCGCGCACACCATATATTTT | CASSRRVAGGAHTIYF
- | TRBJ2-7 | - | TRBV29-1 | TGCAGCGTTTTCCAGGGGCCCTACGAGCAGTACTTC | CSVFQGPYEQYF
TRBD2 | TRBJ2-3 | - | TRBV7-6 | TGTGCCAGCAGCTCACTAGCGATGGGCACAGATACGCAGTATTTT | CASSSLAMGTDTQYF
TRBD1 | TRBJ2-7 | - | TRBV5-1 | TGCGCCAGCAGCTTGTTAGGAGGACAGGGGTCCACCTACGAGCAGTACTTC | CASSLLGGQGSTYEQYF
- | TRBJ1-1 | - | TRBV19 | TGTGCCAGTAGTATAGGAGGTCCACGCAGGGGTATCGGCACTGAAGCTTTCTTT | CASSIGGPRRGIGTEAFF
- | TRBJ2-1 | - | TRBV4-1 | TGCGCCAGCAGCCCTTCCAGGCGTGGCGGGATCACTCGACATGAGCAGTTCTTC | CASSPSRRGGITRHEQFF
- | TRBJ1-2 | - | TRBV5-1 | TGCGCCAGCAGCTTGGAAGGTGACTATGGCTACACCTTC | CASSLEGDYGYTF
TRBD1 | TRBJ1-2 | few | TRBV29-1 | TGCAGCGTTTGGGACAGGGGTTACACCTTC | CSVWDRGYTF
- | TRBJ1-2 | - | TRBV7-6 | TGTGCCAGCAGCTCAAGGACAGCGGGGGGCTACACCTTC | CASSSRTAGGYTF
TRBD2 | TRBJ2-1 | - | TRBV5-5 | TGTGCCAGCAGCGTACAGGGACTAGCGGGCTACAATGAGCAGTTCTTC | CASSVQGLAGYNEQFF
- | TRBJ1-3 | - | TRBV5-1 | TGCGCCAGCAGCTTGGACAGGCCTGGAAACACCATATATTTT | CASSLDRPGNTIYF
- | TRBJ2-5 | - | TRBV7-7 | TGTGCTAGCAGCCTGAGACTTTCCCCAGAAACCGGGACCCAGTACTTC | CASSLRLSPETGTQYF
- | TRBJ2-3 | - | TRBV2 | TGTGCCACCAAGTTAAGCCAGGGGAGTACAGATACGCAGTATTTT | CATKLSQGSTDTQYF
- | TRBJ2-7 | - | TRBV18 | TGTGCCAGCTCACCCACAATCTACGAGCAGTACTTC | CASSPTIYEQYF
- | TRBJ1-1 | - | TRBV25-1 | TGTGCCTCAGGGGTCCTCACTGAAGCTTTCTTT | CASGVLTEAFF
TRBD2 | TRBJ2-1 | once | TRBV5-1 | TGCGCCAGCAGCCCCCCGGGACTACCGGGACCTTACAATGAGCAGTTCTTC | CASSPPGLPGPYNEQFF
- | TRBJ2-1 | - | TRBV6-5 | TGTGCCAGCAGTTACGGCGGGACGCGCTACAATGAGCAGTTCTTC | CASSYGGTRYNEQFF
TRBD1 | TRBJ2-3 | - | TRBV18 | TGTGCCAGCTCACCTAGAGACAGGGTCCTCACAGATACGCAGTATTTT | CASSPRDRVLTDTQYF
- | TRBJ1-1 | - | TRBV28 | TGTGCCAGCAGTTTTCAGGTCACTGAAGCTTTCTTT | CASSFQVTEAFF
- | TRBJ1-5 | - | TRBV19 | TGTGCCTCGGACAGTTTTGGCAATCAGCCCCAGCATTTT | CASDSFGNQPQHF
TRBD2 | TRBJ2-7 | - | TRBV6-5 | TGTGCCAGCAAGCGGGAGGGGTCCTACGAGCAGTACTTC | CASKREGSYEQYF
TRBD1 | TRBJ1-5 | once | TRBV5-6 | TGTGCCAGCAGGGGACAGTATAGCAATCAGCCCCAGCATTTT | CASRGQYSNQPQHF
- | TRBJ1-4 | once | TRBV9 | TGTGCCAGCAGCGCTCCCGGGAAGGACGAAAAACTGTTTTTT | CASSAPGKDEKLFF